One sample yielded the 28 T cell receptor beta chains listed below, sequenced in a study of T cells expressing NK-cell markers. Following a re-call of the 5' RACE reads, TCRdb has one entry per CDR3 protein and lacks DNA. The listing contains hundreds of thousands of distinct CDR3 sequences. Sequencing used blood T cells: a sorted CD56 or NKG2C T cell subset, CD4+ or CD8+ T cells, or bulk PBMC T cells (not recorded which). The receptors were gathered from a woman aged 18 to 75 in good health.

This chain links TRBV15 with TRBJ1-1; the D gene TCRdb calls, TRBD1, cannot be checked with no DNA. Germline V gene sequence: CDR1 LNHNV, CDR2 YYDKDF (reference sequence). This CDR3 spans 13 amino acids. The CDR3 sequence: CATSRDRASEAFF.

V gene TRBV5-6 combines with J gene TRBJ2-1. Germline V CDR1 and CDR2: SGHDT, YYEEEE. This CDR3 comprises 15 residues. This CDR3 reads CASSPRDATYNEQFF.

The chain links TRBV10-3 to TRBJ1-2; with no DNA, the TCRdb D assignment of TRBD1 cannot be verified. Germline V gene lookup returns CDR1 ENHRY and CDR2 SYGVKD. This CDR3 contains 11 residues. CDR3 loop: CAIQGPGGYTF.

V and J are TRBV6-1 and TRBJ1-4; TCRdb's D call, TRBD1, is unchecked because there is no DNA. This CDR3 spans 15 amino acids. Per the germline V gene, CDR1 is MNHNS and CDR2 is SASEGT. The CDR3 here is CASKQQGTTNEKLFF.

The chain's CDR3 is CSVEDGVVGQPQHF. The chain carries TRBV29-1 and TRBJ1-5. CDR3 length: 14 amino acids. The V gene's germline CDR1 is SQVTM and CDR2 ANQGSEA.

The CDR3 loop reads CASGTSYTDTQYF. The rearrangement links TRBV25-1 to TRBJ2-3; TCRdb picks TRBD2, but there is no DNA to check that call. This CDR3 is 13 amino acids long. CDR1 is MGHDK and CDR2 is SYGVNS in the germline V gene.

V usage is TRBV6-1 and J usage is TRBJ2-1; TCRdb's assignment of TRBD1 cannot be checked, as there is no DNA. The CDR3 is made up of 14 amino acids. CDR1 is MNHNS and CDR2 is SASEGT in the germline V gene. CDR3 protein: CASSPRQGWDEQFF.

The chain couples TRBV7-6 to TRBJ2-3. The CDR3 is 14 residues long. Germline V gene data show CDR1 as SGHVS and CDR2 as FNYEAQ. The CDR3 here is CASSRVGNTDTQYF.

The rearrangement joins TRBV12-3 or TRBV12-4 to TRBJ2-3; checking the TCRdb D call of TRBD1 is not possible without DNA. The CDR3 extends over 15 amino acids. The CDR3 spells CASSFLGEQGDTQYF.

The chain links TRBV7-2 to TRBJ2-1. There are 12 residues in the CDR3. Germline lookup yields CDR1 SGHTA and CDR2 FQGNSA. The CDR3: CASSLESNEQFF.

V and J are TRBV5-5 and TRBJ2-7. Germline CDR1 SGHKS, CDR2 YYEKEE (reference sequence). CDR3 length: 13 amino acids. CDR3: CASSSWNPDEQYF.

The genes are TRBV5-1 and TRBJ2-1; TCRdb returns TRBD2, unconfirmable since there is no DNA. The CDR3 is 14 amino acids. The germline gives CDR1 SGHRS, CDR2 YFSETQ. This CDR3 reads CASSTGESYNEQFF. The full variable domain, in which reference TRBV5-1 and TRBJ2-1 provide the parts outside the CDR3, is KAGVTQTPRYLIKTRGQQVTLSCSPISGHRSVSWYQQTPGQGLQFLFEYFSETQRNKGNFPGRFSGRQFSNSRSEMNVSTLELGDSALYLCASSTGESYNEQFFGPGTRLTVL.

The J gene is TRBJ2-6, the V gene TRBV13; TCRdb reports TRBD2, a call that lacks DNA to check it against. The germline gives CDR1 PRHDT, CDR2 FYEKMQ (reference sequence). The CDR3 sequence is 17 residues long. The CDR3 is CASSLGRARSRVNVLTF.

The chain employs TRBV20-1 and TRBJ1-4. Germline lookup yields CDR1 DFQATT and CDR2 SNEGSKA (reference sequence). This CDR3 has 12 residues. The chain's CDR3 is CSAPDNRGKLFF.

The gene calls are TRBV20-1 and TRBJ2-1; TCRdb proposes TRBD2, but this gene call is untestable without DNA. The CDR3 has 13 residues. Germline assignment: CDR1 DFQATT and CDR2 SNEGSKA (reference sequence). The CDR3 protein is CSAPGLAPHEQFF.

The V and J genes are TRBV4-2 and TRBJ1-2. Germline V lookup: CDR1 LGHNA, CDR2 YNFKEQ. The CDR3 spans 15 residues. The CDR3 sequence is CASSQDLEKNYGYTF.

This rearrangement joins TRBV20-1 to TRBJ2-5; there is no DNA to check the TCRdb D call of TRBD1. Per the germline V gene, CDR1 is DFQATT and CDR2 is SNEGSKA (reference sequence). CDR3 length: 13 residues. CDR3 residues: CSARRGPRETQYF.

The CDR3 protein is CASSFSFGMIRNTEAFF. This chain joins TRBV5-1 and TRBJ1-1. The CDR3 totals 17 residues. Looked up from germline, CDR1 is SGHRS and CDR2 is YFSETQ.

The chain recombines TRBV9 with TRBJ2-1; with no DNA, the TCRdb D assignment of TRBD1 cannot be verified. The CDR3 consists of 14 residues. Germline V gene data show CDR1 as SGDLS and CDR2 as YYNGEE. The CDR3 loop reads CASSDQGSYNEQFF.

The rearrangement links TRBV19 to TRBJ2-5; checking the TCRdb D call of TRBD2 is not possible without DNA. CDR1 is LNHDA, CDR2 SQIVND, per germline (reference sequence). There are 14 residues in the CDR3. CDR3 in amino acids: CASSMDSRRETQYF.

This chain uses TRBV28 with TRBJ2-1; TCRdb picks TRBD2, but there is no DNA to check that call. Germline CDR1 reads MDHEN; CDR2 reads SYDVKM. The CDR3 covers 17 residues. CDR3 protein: CASSLFGLAGSYNEQFF.

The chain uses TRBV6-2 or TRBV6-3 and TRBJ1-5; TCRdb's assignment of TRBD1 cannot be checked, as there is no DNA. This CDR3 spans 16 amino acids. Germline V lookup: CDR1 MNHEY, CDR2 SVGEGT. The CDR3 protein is CASSPDGVSLYQPQHF.

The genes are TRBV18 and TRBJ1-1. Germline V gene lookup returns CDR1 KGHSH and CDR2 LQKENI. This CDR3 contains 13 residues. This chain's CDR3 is CASSGSGNAEAFF.

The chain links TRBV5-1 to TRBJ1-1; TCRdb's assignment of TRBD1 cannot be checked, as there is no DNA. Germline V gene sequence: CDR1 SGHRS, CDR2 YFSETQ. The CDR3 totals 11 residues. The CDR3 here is CASSGGSEAFF.

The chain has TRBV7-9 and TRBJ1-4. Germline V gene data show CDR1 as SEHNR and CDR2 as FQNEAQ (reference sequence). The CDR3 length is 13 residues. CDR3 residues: CASSYPTNEKLFF.

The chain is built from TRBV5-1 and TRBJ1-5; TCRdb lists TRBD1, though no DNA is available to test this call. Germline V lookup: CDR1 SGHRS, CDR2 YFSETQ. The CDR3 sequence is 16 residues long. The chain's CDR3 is CASSFTGPNSNQPQHF.

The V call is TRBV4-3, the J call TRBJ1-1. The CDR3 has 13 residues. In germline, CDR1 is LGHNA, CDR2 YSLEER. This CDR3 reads CASSRSVNTEAFF.

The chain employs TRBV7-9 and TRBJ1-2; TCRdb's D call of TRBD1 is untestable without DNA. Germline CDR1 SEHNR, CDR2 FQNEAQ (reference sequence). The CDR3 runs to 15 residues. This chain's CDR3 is CASSLPPDRVGGYTF.